This T cell receptor beta chain is drawn from a study of tumor-infiltrating lymphocytes in localized non-small cell lung cancer. After removal of 4 bases from V and 7 bases from J, the junction contained 15 bases not matched to a gene. CDR1 and CDR2 (germline): SGHDN, FVKESK. The CDR3 is made up of 17 amino acids. Method: immunoSEQ multiplex PCR; TCRdb's copy keeps in-frame clones and lacks some. Of around 25,000 clones listed, 60% to 75% were seen once; the top ten hold about 5.6%. In this sample, this clone is medium-sized. The V call is TRBV14, the J call TRBJ2-1; TRBD2 matches 8 bases. The sequencing input was lung tumor tissue. The origin of this receptor is a human donor with non-small cell lung cancer. CDR3 nucleotide sequence: TGTGCCAGCAGCCCCAGGCTAGCGGGTCCCTTGGTGAATGAGCAGTTCTTC. This gives the protein CASSPRLAGPLVNEQFF.